This T cell receptor (beta chain) was found in a study of blood T cell repertoires in COVID-19. Germline-derived CDR1 and CDR2 are KGHDR and SFDVKD. CDR3 length equals 18 residues. The ends lost 5 bases at V and 2 bases at J; junction bases unmatched: 11. Sequenced by immunoSEQ multiplex PCR; TCRdb stores in-frame clones only, minus some. The sample includes around 300,000 clones, 88% of them seen just once. The rearrangement links TRBV24-1 to TRBJ2-3, with 11 positions matching TRBD2. Source material: peripheral blood. The receptor comes from a woman younger than 45 with COVID-19, enrolled during active disease. The chain's CDR3 is CATSARLAGTTFTDTQYF. In nucleotides, the CDR3 is TGTGCCACCAGTGCCAGACTAGCGGGGACAACCTTCACAGATACGCAGTATTTT.